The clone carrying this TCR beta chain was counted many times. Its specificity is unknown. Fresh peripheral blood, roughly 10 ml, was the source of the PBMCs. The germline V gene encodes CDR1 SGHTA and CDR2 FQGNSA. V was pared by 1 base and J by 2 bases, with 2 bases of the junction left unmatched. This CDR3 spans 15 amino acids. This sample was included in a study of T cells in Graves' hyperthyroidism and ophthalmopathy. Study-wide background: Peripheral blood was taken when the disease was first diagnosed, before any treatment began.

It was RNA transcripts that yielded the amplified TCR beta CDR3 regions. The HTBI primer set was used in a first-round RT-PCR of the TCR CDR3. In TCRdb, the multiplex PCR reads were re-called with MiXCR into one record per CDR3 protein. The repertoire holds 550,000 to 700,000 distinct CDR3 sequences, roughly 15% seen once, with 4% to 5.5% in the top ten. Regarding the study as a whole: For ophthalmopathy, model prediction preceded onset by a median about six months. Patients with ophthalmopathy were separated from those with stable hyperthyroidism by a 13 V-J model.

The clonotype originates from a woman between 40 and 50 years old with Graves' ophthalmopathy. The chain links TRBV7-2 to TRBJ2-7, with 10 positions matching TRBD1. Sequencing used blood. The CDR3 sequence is CASSLGQGAPYEQYF. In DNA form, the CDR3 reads TGTGCCAGCAGCTTAGGACAGGGGGCCCCCTACGAGCAGTACTTC.